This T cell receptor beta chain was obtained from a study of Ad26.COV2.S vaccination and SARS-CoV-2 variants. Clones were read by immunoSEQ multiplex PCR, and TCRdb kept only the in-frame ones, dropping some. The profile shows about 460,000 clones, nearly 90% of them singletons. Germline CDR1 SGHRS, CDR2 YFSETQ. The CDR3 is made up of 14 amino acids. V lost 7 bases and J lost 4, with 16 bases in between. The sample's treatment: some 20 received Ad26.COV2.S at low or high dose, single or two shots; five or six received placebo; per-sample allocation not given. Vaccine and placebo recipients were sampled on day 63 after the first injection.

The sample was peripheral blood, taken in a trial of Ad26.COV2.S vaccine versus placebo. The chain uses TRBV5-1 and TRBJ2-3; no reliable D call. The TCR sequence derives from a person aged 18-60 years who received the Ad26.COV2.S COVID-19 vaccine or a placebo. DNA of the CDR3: TGCGCCAGCGCATTTGGTAGGGCAGCAGATACGCAGTATTTT. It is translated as CASAFGRAADTQYF.